The present T cell receptor (beta chain) was sequenced within a study of early T cells in non-severe SARS-CoV-2 infection. Trimming stripped 5 bases from V and 8 bases from J, with 9 bases between. The germline V gene encodes CDR1 KGHDR and CDR2 SFDVKD. This CDR3 is built from 12 residues. Attachment of unique molecular identifiers was made to individual cDNA molecules. TCRdb used MiXCR to reprocess the 5' RACE reads, holding one entry per CDR3 protein. The sample records 60,000 to 75,000 distinct CDR3 sequences, 10% being singletons. This clonotype has a handful of counts. The source material was whole blood, sampled at baseline. The V call is TRBV24-1, the J call TRBJ2-1, with D possibly being TRBD2 (6 bases). The source of this sequence is an adult who was a healthcare worker with PCR-confirmed SARS-CoV-2 infection or an uninfected control (not recorded which). CDR3 loop: CATSGKRDEQFF. The DNA for the CDR3 is TGTGCCACCAGTGGTAAGCGGGATGAGCAGTTCTTC.